This T cell receptor beta chain was captured by sequencing in a study of technical replicates of blood from a few donors. Trimming left V 5 bases short and J 0 bases short, with 23 bases between. The CDR3 length is 18 residues. Germline V lookup: CDR1 MNHEY, CDR2 SMNVEV (reference sequence). Profiled with immunoSEQ multiplex PCR; TCRdb holds only in-frame clones, not every one. The repertoire holds roughly 90,000 clones, around 95% seen once, with about 0.25% in the top ten. This chain links TRBV27 with TRBJ2-7, with D possibly TRBD1 on 5 matching bases. The material sequenced was T cells isolated from PBMCs. The source is a human donor in good health. As DNA, the CDR3 is TGTGCCAGCAGTCGCTTTCCTGTCGACAGTTCCTTCTCCTACGAGCAGTACTTC. It is translated as CASSRFPVDSSFSYEQYF.